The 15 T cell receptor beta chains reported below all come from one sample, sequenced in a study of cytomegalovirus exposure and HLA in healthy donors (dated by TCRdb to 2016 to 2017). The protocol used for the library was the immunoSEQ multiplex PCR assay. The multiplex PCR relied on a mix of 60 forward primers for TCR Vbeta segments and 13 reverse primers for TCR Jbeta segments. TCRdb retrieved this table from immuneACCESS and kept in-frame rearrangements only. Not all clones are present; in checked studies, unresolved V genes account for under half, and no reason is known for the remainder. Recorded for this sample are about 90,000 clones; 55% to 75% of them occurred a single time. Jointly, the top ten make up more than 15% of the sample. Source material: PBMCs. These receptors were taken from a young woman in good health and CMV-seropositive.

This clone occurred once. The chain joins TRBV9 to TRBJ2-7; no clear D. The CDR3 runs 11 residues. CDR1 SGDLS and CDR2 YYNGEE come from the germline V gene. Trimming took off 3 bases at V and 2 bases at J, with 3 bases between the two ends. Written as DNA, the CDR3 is TGTGCCAGCAGCGCTACCTACGAGCAGTACTTC. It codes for CASSATYEQYF.

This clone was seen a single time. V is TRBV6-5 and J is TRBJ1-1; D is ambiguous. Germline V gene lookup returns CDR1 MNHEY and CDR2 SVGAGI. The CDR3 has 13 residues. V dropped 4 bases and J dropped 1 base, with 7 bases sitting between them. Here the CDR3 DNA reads TGTGCCAGCAGTTTTTCCCGGAACACTGAAGCTTTCTTT. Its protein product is CASSFSRNTEAFF.

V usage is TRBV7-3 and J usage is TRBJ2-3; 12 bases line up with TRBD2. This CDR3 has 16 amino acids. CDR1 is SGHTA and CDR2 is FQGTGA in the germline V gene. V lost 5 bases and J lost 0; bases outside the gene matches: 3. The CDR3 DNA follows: TGTGCCAGCAGCCCCGGGACTAGCGGGAGCACAGATACGCAGTATTTT. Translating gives CASSPGTSGSTDTQYF.

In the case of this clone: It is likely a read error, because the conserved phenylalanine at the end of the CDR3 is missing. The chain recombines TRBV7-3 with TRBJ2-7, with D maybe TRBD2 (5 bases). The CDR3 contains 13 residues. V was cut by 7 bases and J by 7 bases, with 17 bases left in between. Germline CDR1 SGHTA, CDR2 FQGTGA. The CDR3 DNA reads TGTGCCAGCACCAGAATTGCCGGGGAGGAGCAGTACCTC. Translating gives CASTRIAGEEQYL.

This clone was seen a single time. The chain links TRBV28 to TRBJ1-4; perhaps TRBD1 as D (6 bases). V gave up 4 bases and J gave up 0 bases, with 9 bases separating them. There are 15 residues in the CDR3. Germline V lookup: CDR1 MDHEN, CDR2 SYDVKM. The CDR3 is CASSSSGATNEKLFF. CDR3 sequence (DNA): TGTGCCAGCAGTTCCTCAGGGGCAACTAATGAAAAACTGTTTTTT.

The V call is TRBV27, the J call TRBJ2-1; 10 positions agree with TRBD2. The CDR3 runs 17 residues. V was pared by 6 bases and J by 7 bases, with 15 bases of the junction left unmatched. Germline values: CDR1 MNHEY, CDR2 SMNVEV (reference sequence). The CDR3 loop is CASRPSPLAGAPNEQFF. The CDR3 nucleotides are TGTGCCAGCAGACCCAGCCCTCTAGCGGGAGCACCGAATGAGCAGTTCTTC.

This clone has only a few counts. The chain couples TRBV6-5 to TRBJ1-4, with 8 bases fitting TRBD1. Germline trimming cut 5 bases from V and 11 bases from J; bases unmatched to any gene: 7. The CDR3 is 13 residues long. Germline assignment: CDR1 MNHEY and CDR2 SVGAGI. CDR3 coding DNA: TGTGCCAGCAGTACCCGAACAGGGGGGAAACTGTTTTTT. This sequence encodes CASSTRTGGKLFF.

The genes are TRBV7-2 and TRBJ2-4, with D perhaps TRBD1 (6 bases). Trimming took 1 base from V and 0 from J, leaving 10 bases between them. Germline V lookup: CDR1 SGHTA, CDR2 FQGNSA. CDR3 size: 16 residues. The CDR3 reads CASSLVTGLAKNIQYF. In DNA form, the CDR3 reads TGTGCCAGCAGCTTAGTCACAGGGTTAGCCAAAAACATTCAGTACTTC.

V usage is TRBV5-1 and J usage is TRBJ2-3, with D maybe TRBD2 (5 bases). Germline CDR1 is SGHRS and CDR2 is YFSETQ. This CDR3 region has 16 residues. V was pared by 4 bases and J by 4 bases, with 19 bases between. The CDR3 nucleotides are TGCGCCAGCAGCCCCGCACCGGGGAGCTTTGCAGATACGCAGTATTTT. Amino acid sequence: CASSPAPGSFADTQYF.

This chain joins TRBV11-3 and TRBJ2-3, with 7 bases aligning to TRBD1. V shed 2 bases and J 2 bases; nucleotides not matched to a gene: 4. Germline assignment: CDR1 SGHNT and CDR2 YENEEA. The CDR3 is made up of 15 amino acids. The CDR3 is CASSLRTGNTDTQYF. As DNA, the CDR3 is TGTGCCAGCAGCTTACGGACAGGTAACACAGATACGCAGTATTTT.

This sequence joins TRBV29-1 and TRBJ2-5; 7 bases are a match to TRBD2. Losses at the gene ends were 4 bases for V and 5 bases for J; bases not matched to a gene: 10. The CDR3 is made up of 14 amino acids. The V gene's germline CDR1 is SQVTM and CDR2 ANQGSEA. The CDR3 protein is CSVGRWGGDETQYF. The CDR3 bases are TGCAGCGTTGGTCGGTGGGGAGGGGACGAGACCCAGTACTTC.

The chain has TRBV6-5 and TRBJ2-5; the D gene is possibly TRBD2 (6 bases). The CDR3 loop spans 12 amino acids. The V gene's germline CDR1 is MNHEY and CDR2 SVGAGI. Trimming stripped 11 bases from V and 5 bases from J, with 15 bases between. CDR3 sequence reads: CAVARGSETQYF. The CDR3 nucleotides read TGTGCCGTAGCCCGGGGGTCCGAGACCCAGTACTTC.

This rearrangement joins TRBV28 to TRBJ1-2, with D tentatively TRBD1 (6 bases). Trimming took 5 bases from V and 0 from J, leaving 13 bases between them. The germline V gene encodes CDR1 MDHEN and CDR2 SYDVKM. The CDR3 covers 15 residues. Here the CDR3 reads CASSLGQTANYGYTF. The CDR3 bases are TGTGCCAGCAGTCTCGGACAGACGGCTAACTATGGCTACACCTTC.

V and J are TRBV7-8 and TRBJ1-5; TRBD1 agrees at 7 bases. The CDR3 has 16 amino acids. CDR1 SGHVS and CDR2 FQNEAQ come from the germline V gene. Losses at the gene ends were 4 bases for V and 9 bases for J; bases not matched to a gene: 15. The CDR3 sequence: CASSSATGVPNGPQHF. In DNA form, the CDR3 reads TGTGCCAGCAGCTCCGCCACAGGGGTCCCAAACGGGCCCCAGCATTTT.

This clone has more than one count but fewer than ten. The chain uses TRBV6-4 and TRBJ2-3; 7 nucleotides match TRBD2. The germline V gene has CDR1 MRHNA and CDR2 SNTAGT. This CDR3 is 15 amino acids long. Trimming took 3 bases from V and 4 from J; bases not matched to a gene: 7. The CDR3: CASSERAGEADTQYF. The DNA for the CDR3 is TGTGCCAGCAGTGAGCGGGCGGGAGAGGCAGATACGCAGTATTTT.